This record concerns one TCR beta chain sequence. This clonotype was observed a few times. Its target antigen remains unknown. It has no much larger one-base neighbor in the sample; base qualities were not kept. The record originates from a study of T cells in Graves' hyperthyroidism and ophthalmopathy (dated by TCRdb to between 2018 and 2020). Concerning the study at large: Peripheral blood samples were taken at the time of initial diagnosis, prior to any treatment. To identify distinguishing TCR V-J signatures, a discovery cohort of 90 to 100 patients was used, comprising 40 to 45 with Graves' ophthalmopathy and approximately 58 with stable Graves' hyperthyroidism. An independent validation cohort of under 20 hyperthyroidism patients and approximately 15 patients who later progressed to ophthalmopathy tested prospective prediction of ophthalmopathy. The 95 to 100 discovery patients were divided at random into training and test sets in a 7:3 ratio. In several Graves' hyperthyroidism patients, the study also compared T-cell repertoires from thyroid tissue with T-cell repertoires from blood. After sampling, hyperthyroidism patients received methimazole starting at 30 mg daily, and ophthalmopathy patients received high-dose intravenous methylprednisolone. The paper reports TCR Vbeta CDR3 sequencing of 140 or so peripheral blood samples: 43 ophthalmopathy, about 75 hyperthyroidism and around 17 progressor patients. Study-level results and caveats: Sample size was not statistically predetermined, and blinding of investigators to group allocation was not performed. Most expanded thyroid clonotypes (frequency above 0.001) were also found in blood, which suggests that blood repertoires may mirror thyroid immune responses. In cross-validation, a model built on a 13 V-J signature told ophthalmopathy apart from stable hyperthyroidism with 85% to 90% sensitivity and 81% to 82% specificity, and in testing the same model reached 80%/75%. During validation, the model predicted progression to ophthalmopathy a median of approximately six months ahead of onset, with roughly 65% sensitivity and less than 85% specificity.

Stable Graves' hyperthyroidism was defined as no progression to ophthalmopathy during 18 months of follow-up. Hyperthyroidism patients were newly diagnosed, with disease duration under 2 months, and aged 18 to 65 years. Exclusion was applied to patients with uncontrolled infections, other autoimmune diseases, pregnancy or lactation. Clinical symptoms, serum thyroxine and TRAb, thyroid ultrasound, and orbital computed tomography formed the basis for the diagnoses. PBMCs were separated from over 9 ml of fresh peripheral blood using Ficoll-Paque density gradient centrifugation. Total RNA was extracted using Trizol reagent, and RNA quality was assessed on an Agilent 2100 Bioanalyzer. Amplification of TCR beta CDR3 regions was carried out from RNA transcripts. A first-round RT-PCR of the TCR CDR3 used the HTBI primer set with the Qiagen OneStep RT-PCR kit. A second multiplex PCR round built the libraries, followed by size selection and purification. Sequencing of the libraries was done on an Illumina HiSeq2000 using paired-end 100 bp reads. From the authors' description of their analysis: SOAPnuke was used to process the raw data, with reads discarded if the reads contained adapters or uncalled bases, had a mean Phred below 15, or lacked an exact constant-primer or identifier match. High-quality paired reads were merged using COPE v1.2.5, and each unique nucleotide sequence was defined as a clonotype. MiTCR v1.1 was used to align clonotypes to the IMGT TRBV, TRBD and TRBJ reference segments. Only V-J combinations with frequency above 0.0001, covering about 99% of repertoires, were analysed. The TCS score was defined as the ratio of F50 (clonal expansion) to E x V (chaos), calculated using BLOSUM62-based TCRdist between CDR3 peptides within each V-J. Welch's t-statistics and random forest reduced 500 to 550 V-J features to some 14, which were used in a naive Bayes classifier (R e1071). In TCRdb, the public reads were trimmed at Q25 with fastp and aligned with MiXCR, with productive beta chains retained. Rows merge per CDR3 protein into single entries with the most common DNA and genes. TCRdb, not the original authors, processed these V and J calls. In all, the sample holds approximately 320,000 distinct CDR3 sequences, and around a sixth of those were seen once. Roughly 33% of the sample is held by the ten biggest clonotypes.

V lost 5 bases and J lost 7 bases, and the count of bases not matched to a germline gene is 7. CDR1 and CDR2 were assigned from the germline V gene (reference sequence) as LNHDA and SQIVND. Reading from cysteine to phenylalanine, the CDR3 counts 14 amino acids. The retained sequence is limited to the CDR3, 42 bases, with the frame set at the first base. The sample was blood. This TCR was recovered from a man under 40 with Graves' hyperthyroidism. The chain is made from TRBV19 and TRBJ2-1, with 8 middle bases fitting TRBD2. Read as DNA, the sequence is TGTGCCAGTAGTTTTAGCGGGAAAGGGAATGAGCAGTTCTTC. This yields the protein CASSFSGKGNEQFF.